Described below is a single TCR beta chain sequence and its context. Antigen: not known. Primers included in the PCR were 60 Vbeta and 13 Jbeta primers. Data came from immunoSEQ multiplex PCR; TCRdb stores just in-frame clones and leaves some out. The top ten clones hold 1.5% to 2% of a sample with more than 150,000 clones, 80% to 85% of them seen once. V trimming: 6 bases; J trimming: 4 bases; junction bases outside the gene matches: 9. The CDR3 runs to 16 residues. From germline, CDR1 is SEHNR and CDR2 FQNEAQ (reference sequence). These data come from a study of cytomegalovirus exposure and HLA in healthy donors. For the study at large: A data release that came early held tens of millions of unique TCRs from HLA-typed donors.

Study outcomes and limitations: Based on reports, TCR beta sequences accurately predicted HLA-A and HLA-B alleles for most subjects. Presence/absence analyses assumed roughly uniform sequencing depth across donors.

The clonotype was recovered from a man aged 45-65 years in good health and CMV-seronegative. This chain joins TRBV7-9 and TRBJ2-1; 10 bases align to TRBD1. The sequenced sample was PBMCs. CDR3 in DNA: TGTGCCAGCAGATTCCGGGACAGGGGACGATACAATGAGCAGTTCTTC. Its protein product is CASRFRDRGRYNEQFF.